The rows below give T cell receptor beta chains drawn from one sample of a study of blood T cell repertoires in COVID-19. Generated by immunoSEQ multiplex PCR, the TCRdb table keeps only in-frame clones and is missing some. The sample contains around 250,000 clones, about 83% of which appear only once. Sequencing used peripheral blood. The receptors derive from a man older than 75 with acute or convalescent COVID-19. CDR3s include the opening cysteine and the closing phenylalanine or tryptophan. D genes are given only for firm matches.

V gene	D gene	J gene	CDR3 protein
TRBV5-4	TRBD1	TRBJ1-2	CASSRPGTEFYGYTF
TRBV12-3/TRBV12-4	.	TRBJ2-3	CASSFDGADTQYF
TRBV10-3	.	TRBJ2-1	CAISESRGLYNEQFF
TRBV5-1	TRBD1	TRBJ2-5	CASSPQGQGGETQYF
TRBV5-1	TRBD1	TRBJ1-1	CASRNRGNTEAFF
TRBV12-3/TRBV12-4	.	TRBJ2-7	CASSPQVSEQYF
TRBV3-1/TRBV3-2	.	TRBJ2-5	CASSQVRQETQYF
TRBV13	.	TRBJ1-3	CASSLELGQGRNTIYF
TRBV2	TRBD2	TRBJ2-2	CASSGLAGVRFGGELFF
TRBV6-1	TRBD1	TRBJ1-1	CASSEGRARGAEAFF
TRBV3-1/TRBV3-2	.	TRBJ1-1	CASSEGRRENMNTEAFF
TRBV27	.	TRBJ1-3	CASAGIARNTIYF
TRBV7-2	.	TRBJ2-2	CASSLRGGELFF
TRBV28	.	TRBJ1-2	CASSSLTMGGYTF
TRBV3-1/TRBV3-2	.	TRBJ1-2	CASSQYSTGGYTF
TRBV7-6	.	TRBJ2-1	CASSPALGAGDEQFF
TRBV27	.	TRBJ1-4	CASSSTVSYGKLFF
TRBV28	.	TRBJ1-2	CASIRQNLRANYGYTF
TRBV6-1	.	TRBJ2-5	CASSEGIDSQETQYF
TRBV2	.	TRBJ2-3	CASRVRATDTQYF
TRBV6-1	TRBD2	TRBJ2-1	CASSGLWAGGGNEQFF
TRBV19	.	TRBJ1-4	CASSDRPGGPGEKLFF
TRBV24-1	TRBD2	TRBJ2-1	CATSDLGTSGRGNEQFF
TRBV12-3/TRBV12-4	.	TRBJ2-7	CASSFGVSYEQYF
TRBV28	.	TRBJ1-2	CASSLNSPYGYTF
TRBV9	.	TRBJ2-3	CASSTPKEGGTDTQYF
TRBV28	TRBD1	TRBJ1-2	CASSSGGNNYGYTF
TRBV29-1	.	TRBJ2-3	CSVGGVYRRELSDTQYF
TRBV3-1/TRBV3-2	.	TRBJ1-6	CASSQDEGGYSPLHF
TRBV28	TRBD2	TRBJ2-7	CASSLGGVYEQYF
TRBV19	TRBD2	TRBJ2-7	CASSNLGLAGEYNEQYF
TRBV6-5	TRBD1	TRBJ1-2	CATHLDRANYGYTF
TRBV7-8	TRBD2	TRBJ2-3	CASSFGSLAGPSTDTQYF
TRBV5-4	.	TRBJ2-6	CASSGPTGLSSGANVLTF
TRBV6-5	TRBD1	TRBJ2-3	CAGSGNGQGTDTQYF
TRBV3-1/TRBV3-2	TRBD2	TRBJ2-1	CASSQWLGLAHNEQFF
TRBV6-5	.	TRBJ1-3	CASSSVRGNTIYF
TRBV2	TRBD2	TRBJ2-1	CASDFSGGADEQFF
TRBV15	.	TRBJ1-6	CATSRERLMAPLHF
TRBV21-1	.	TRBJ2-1	CASSKGPPGSGNFGYNEQFF
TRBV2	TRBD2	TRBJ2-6	CASRGTSGSFSGANVLTF
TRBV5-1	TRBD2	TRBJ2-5	CASSLTSGAQETQYF
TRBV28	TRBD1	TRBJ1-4	CASSGQGAANEKLFF
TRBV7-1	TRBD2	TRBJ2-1	CASSTAVRTSGVYNEQFF
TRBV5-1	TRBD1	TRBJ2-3	CASSLGQGHTDTQYF
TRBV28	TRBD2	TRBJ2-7	CASRRLAGTYEQYF
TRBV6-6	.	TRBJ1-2	CASSLADSFYTF
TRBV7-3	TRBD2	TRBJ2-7	CASSPNGRGGDYEQYF
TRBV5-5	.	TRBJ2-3	CASSLAGGLTDTQYF
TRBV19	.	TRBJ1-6	CASTADKNYNSPLHF
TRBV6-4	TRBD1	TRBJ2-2	CASSAGQDPGELFF
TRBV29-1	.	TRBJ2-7	CSVGVREEQYF
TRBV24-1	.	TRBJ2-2	CATRTGSFNTGELFF
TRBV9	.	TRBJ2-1	CASSLGRGFYNEQFF